A single sample is the source of the 21 T cell receptor beta chains below, sequenced in a study of T cells after yellow fever vaccination (dated by TCRdb to the late 2010s). Libraries were constructed by 5' RACE. The sequencer was an Illumina NovaSeq 6000. TCRdb passed the public sequencing reads through fastp at Q25 and MiXCR, retaining productive beta sequences. Each entry is one CDR3 protein sequence, shown with its most common DNA and genes. Counted in this sample were some 260,000 distinct CDR3 sequences; roughly 5% of them appeared once. The ten largest clones add up to around 3.5% of the sample. This specimen's treatment or condition label, per the study, means: live attenuated yellow fever vaccine strain. The sequencing here drew on CD4+ T cells sorted from PBMCs, taken on the day of the yellow fever booster vaccination. The receptors stem from a man aged 18 to 29 who received the YFV17D yellow fever vaccine.

In its sample, this clonotype was seen a few times. The rearrangement links TRBV3-1 to TRBJ2-2; 11 nucleotides match TRBD2. The CDR3 runs 20 residues. Germline assignment: CDR1 LGHDT and CDR2 YNNKEL (reference sequence). After removal of 4 bases from V and 2 bases from J, the junction contained 15 bases not matched to a gene. CDR3 region: CASSLRLAGNILKNTGELFF. Written as DNA, the CDR3 is TGTGCCAGCAGCCTCAGACTAGCGGGGAACATACTTAAAAACACCGGGGAGCTGTTTTTT.

This clonotype was detected ten times or more. CDR3 in amino acids: CASSGKGGPPDTQYF. The CDR3 DNA reads as TGTGCCAGCAGCGGGAAAGGGGGCCCCCCAGATACGCAGTATTTT. The rearrangement links TRBV6-5 to TRBJ2-3; 7 nucleotides match TRBD1. V trimming: 6 bases; J trimming: 4 bases; junction bases outside the gene matches: 10. CDR3 length equals 15 residues. Germline-derived CDR1 and CDR2 are MNHEY and SVGAGI.

This chain uses TRBV5-1 with TRBJ2-7, with 10 bases identical to TRBD1. The germline gives CDR1 SGHRS, CDR2 YFSETQ. This CDR3 region has 14 residues. V was clipped by 0 bases and J by 5 bases; unmatched bases: 2. CDR3 sequence: CASSLGQGADEQYV. CDR3 sequence (DNA): TGCGCCAGCAGCTTGGGACAGGGGGCAGACGAGCAGTACGTC.

The sample holds many counts of this clonotype. This sequence joins TRBV18 and TRBJ2-5; D possibly corresponds to TRBD1 (5 bases). V dropped 6 bases and J dropped 1 base, with 15 bases sitting between them. Per the germline V gene, CDR1 is KGHSH and CDR2 is LQKENI. CDR3 size: 15 residues. The CDR3 nucleotides read TGTGCCAGCTCCTCGTCCCAGGGAATCCAAGAGACCCAGTACTTC. As protein: CASSSSQGIQETQYF.

This clonotype was seen at least ten times. The CDR3 bases are TGTGCCAGCAGTTTCGATCGCAATCAGCCCCAGCATTTT. Its translation is CASSFDRNQPQHF. The V gene is TRBV12-3 or TRBV12-4, the J gene TRBJ1-5; D uncertain. Trimming stripped 3 bases from V and 2 bases from J, with 5 bases between. The CDR3 length is 13 residues.

This clonotype occurred many times. This rearrangement joins TRBV11-2 to TRBJ2-1; D unclear. The V gene lost 6 bases and the J gene lost 7 bases, with 19 bases spanning the gap. The CDR3 sequence is 15 residues long. Per germline, CDR1 SGHAT and CDR2 FQNNGV. Here the CDR3 DNA reads TGTGCCAGCAGGGTCGAAATTGGGTTGGGGAATGAGCAGTTCTTC. This gives the protein CASRVEIGLGNEQFF.

This clonotype was observed a few times. V is TRBV5-4 and J is TRBJ2-6; no firm D call. This CDR3 comprises 14 residues. Trimming took 5 bases from V and 2 from J, leaving 8 bases between them. Germline CDR1 reads SGHNT; CDR2 reads YYREEE (reference sequence). The DNA of the CDR3 is TGTGCCAGCAGAGCCTTGGCTGGGGCCAACGTCCTGACTTTC. This translates into CASRALAGANVLTF. Full variable domain (remainder filled in from reference TRBV5-4 and TRBJ2-6): ETGVTQSPTHLIKTRGQQVTLRCSSQSGHNTVSWYQQALGQGPQFIFQYYREEENGRGNFPPRFSGLQFPNYSSELNVNALELDDSALYLCASRALAGANVLTFGAGSRLTVL.

This clonotype was seen a handful of times. The rearrangement links TRBV6-6 to TRBJ2-3; D may correspond to TRBD1 or TRBD2 (5 bases each). The CDR3 consists of 15 residues. Germline V gene data show CDR1 as MNHNY and CDR2 as SVGAGI (reference sequence). Trimming shortened V by 5 bases and J by 4 bases, and 16 bases separated the two germline ends. CDR3 in DNA: TGTGCCAGCAGTCCCGGGGCGGGTCGAGCAGATACGCAGTATTTT. As protein: CASSPGAGRADTQYF.

This clonotype was seen a few times. V usage is TRBV20-1 and J usage is TRBJ2-5, with 7 bases aligning to TRBD1. Germline values: CDR1 DFQATT, CDR2 SNEGSKA (reference sequence). The trim removed 8 bases at V and 4 bases at J, leaving 10 bases unmatched. This CDR3 has 13 residues. The CDR3 loop is CSPGQASRETQYF. CDR3 in DNA: TGCAGTCCCGGACAGGCCTCTCGAGAGACCCAGTACTTC.

The sample holds many counts of this clonotype. V and J are TRBV18 and TRBJ2-3; unclear D gene. The V gene lost 2 bases and the J gene lost 3 bases, with 6 bases spanning the gap. Germline assignment: CDR1 KGHSH and CDR2 LQKENI. The CDR3 spans 13 residues. The CDR3, as DNA: TGTGCCAGCTCACCATCCCAGACAGATACGCAGTATTTT. It yields the protein CASSPSQTDTQYF.

This clonotype was picked up many times. V and J are TRBV3-1 and TRBJ1-1; possibly TRBD1 for D (5 bases). The CDR3 extends over 14 amino acids. With 1 base removed from V and 1 base from J, the gap between germline ends came to 7 bases. Germline CDR1 and CDR2: LGHDT and YNNKEL (reference sequence). The CDR3 region is CASSQGQPNTEAFF. CDR3 coding DNA: TGTGCCAGCAGCCAAGGACAGCCGAACACTGAAGCTTTCTTT.

This clonotype turned up a few times. The gene calls are TRBV12-3 or TRBV12-4 and TRBJ2-5, with D unresolved. The V end lost 5 bases, the J end lost 5 bases, and 12 bases lay between the germline ends. There are 13 residues in the CDR3. CDR3 loop: CASSPAHGETQYF. The CDR3 region has the DNA TGTGCCAGCAGTCCAGCGCATGGGGAGACCCAGTACTTC.

This clonotype was counted ten times or more. The chain is built from TRBV20-1 and TRBJ2-4; 9 nucleotides line up with TRBD1. The CDR3 length is 13 residues. V dropped 5 bases and J dropped 13; count of bases not matched to a gene: 12. CDR1 and CDR2 (germline): DFQATT, SNEGSKA (reference sequence). CDR3 DNA: TGCAGTGCTCCCCCGCGGGACAGGGACGAACAGTACTTC. Translating it yields CSAPPRDRDEQYF.

The chain employs TRBV29-1 and TRBJ2-1, with 12 bases fitting TRBD2. The CDR3 is 14 residues long. Germline V CDR1 and CDR2: SQVTM, ANQGSEA. J was trimmed by 12 bases and V by 1 base; bases with no gene match: 7. The CDR3 here is CSVEGLAGDPGQFF. The CDR3 bases are TGCAGCGTTGAAGGACTAGCGGGGGACCCCGGGCAGTTCTTC.

The chain uses TRBV7-2 and TRBJ2-7, with 12 bases lining up with TRBD2. CDR1 is SGHTA and CDR2 is FQGNSA in the germline V gene. With V trimmed by 2 bases and J by 3 bases, 11 bases remained unmatched. The CDR3 is made up of 18 amino acids. CDR3: CASSLMGRMTSGGYEQYV. CDR3 nucleotide sequence: TGTGCCAGCAGCTTAATGGGCCGGATGACTAGCGGGGGCTACGAGCAGTACGTC.

This clonotype was picked up many times. The chain has TRBV11-2 and TRBJ2-2; D is possibly TRBD1 (6 bases). Germline CDR1 SGHAT, CDR2 FQNNGV. The V end was cut by 1 base, the J end by 4 bases, with 19 bases between. The CDR3 spans 18 residues. The CDR3 DNA follows: TGTGCCAGCAGCTTAGTCCCCAACAGGGCCGTGGGCACCGGGGAGCTGTTTTTT. Protein product: CASSLVPNRAVGTGELFF.

This clonotype was observed many times. The chain recombines TRBV11-2 with TRBJ2-1; 7 nucleotides agree with TRBD2. Germline V gene lookup returns CDR1 SGHAT and CDR2 FQNNGV. The CDR3 spans 13 residues. J lost 10 bases, V lost 3 bases, and 6 bases had no gene match. CDR3 sequence (DNA): TGTGCCAGCAGCTTGGCGGGAGCTGTGGAGCAGTTCTTC. Its protein is CASSLAGAVEQFF.

This clonotype was seen ten or more times. V usage is TRBV29-1 and J usage is TRBJ2-1, with D perhaps TRBD2 (6 bases). V was clipped by 3 bases and J by 9 bases, with 15 bases between them. Germline V gene data show CDR1 as SQVTM and CDR2 as ANQGSEA. The CDR3 contains 13 residues. The chain's CDR3 is CSVDLWGVGEQFF. In nucleotides, the CDR3 is TGCAGCGTTGACCTTTGGGGGGTTGGTGAGCAGTTCTTC.

This clonotype was counted a few times. The chain carries TRBV12-3 or TRBV12-4 and TRBJ1-1; 8 positions agree with TRBD1. The CDR3 extends over 13 amino acids. V lost 6 bases to trimming and J lost 9 bases; unmatched junction nucleotides: 9. The DNA for the CDR3 is TGTGCCAGCAGCCTCTCAGGGGGCCCCCAAGCTTTCTTT. The encoded protein is CASSLSGGPQAFF.

The V gene is TRBV20-1, the J gene TRBJ1-5; D gene unclear. Germline V gene sequence: CDR1 DFQATT, CDR2 SNEGSKA (reference sequence). The ends were cut back, 5 bases at V and 5 bases at J, with 10 bases in the middle. The CDR3 covers 12 residues. CDR3 sequence: CSAGQRDQPQHF. The CDR3 DNA sequence: TGCAGTGCTGGTCAACGCGATCAGCCCCAGCATTTT.

This clonotype was seen a few times. The chain uses TRBV21-1 and TRBJ2-5; TRBD1 is the table's D call, not checked against the DNA. TRBV21-1 is classified as a pseudogene. This CDR3 comprises 15 residues. The CDR3 protein is CASSKSGDACETQYF. CDR3 nucleotide sequence: TGTGCCAGCAGCAAAAGTGGGGACGCCTGTGAGACCCAGTACTTC.